These 8 T cell receptor beta chains share one sample of origin, sequenced in a study of T cell repertoires in aging, cancer and after chemotherapy. Multiplex touch-down PCR with TRB-A/B primers amplified rearranged V-D-J TRB sequences. TCRdb re-called the multiplex PCR reads through MiXCR, storing one row per CDR3 protein. The sample lists about 6,200 distinct CDR3 sequences, about 25% occurring once. The template was genomic DNA from peripheral blood, not RNA. The material sequenced was blood. The receptors stem from a human donor in good health.

This clonotype is medium-sized by share. This chain connects TRBV10-3 to TRBJ1-5, with a tentative D call TRBD1 (5 bases). The CDR3 loop spans 15 amino acids. The V end was cut by 0 bases, the J end by 4 bases, with 10 bases between. Looked up from germline, CDR1 is ENHRY and CDR2 is SYGVKD. The CDR3 sequence is CAISESGGLNQPQHF. The CDR3 region has the DNA TGTGCCATCAGTGAGTCGGGGGGTCTTAATCAGCCCCAGCATTTT.

This clonotype counts as medium-sized (0.01 to 0.1%). The CDR3 DNA follows: TGTGCCATCAGTGGAGGGCTTTCGGGACAGGTCCTCTCTGGGGCCAACGTCCTGACTTTC. This gives the protein CAISGGLSGQVLSGANVLTF. The chain is built from TRBV10-3 and TRBJ2-6, with 8 bases that match TRBD1. The CDR3 spans 20 residues. The germline CDR1 and CDR2 sequences are ENHRY and SYGVKD. V lost 4 bases to trimming and J lost 0 bases; unmatched junction nucleotides: 14.

The V call is TRBV24-1, the J call TRBJ2-1; 9 nucleotides line up with TRBD2. The CDR3 runs 15 residues. CDR1 is KGHDR, CDR2 SFDVKD, per germline. Germline trimming cut 3 bases from V and 8 bases from J; bases unmatched to any gene: 7. The CDR3 DNA follows: TGTGCCACCAGTGATCGGGCGGGAGGGTTGGATGAGCAGTTCTTC. Translating gives CATSDRAGGLDEQFF.

This clonotype was found a few times. The CDR3 sequence: CASSLLAGAGETQYF. The CDR3 DNA reads as TGTGCCAGCAGCTTGCTAGCGGGAGCGGGAGAGACCCAGTACTTC. The chain links TRBV5-4 to TRBJ2-5, with 10 bases identical to TRBD2. This CDR3 has 15 amino acids. In germline, CDR1 is SGHNT, CDR2 YYREEE (reference sequence). V was clipped by 1 base and J by 4 bases; unmatched bases: 4. The whole variable domain, filled in from reference TRBV5-4 and TRBJ2-5, reads ETGVTQSPTHLIKTRGQQVTLRCSSQSGHNTVSWYQQALGQGPQFIFQYYREEENGRGNFPPRFSGLQFPNYSSELNVNALELDDSALYLCASSLLAGAGETQYFGPGTRLLVL.

This clonotype is categorized as medium-sized. As DNA, the CDR3 is TGTGCCAGCAGCCCCCAGTCGACAGGAGGCTATGGCTACACCTTC. This encodes CASSPQSTGGYGYTF. V gene TRBV7-2 combines with J gene TRBJ1-2; D possibly corresponds to TRBD1 (6 bases). The CDR3 has 15 residues. Germline V gene data show CDR1 as SGHTA and CDR2 as FQGNSA. Trimming shortened V by 5 bases and J by 4 bases, and 17 bases separated the two germline ends.

This clonotype turned up a few times. The chain combines TRBV20-1 with TRBJ2-1; weak D call: TRBD2 (6 bases). Trimming cost V 6 bases and J 7 bases, with 22 bases left between them. The CDR3 consists of 15 residues. Germline V gene lookup returns CDR1 DFQATT and CDR2 SNEGSKA (reference sequence). The CDR3 sequence: CSAHRLTGAVNEQFF. The CDR3 bases are TGCAGTGCGCATCGCCTCACGGGAGCGGTTAATGAGCAGTTCTTC.

By share, this clonotype ranks as medium-sized. The V and J genes are TRBV7-6 and TRBJ2-2, with 11 bases identical to TRBD2. CDR3 size: 16 residues. Per germline, CDR1 SGHVS and CDR2 FNYEAQ. V gave up 3 bases and J gave up 5 bases; unmatched junction bases: 5. The CDR3 DNA sequence: TGTGCCAGCAGCTTCGGACTAGCGGGTGGTACCGGGGAGCTGTTTTTT. It yields the protein CASSFGLAGGTGELFF.

The gene calls are TRBV4-1 and TRBJ2-3, with D uncertain. CDR3 length equals 20 residues. Trimming removed 0 bases at V and 0 bases at J, with 22 bases between. The germline CDR1 and CDR2 sequences are MGHRA and YSYEKL. CDR3 in DNA: TGCGCCAGCAGCCAAGAGCCGTCATACGCCTCTCAGAGAAGCACAGATACGCAGTATTTT. Its translation: CASSQEPSYASQRSTDTQYF.